The clone carrying this TCR beta chain was detected a few times. As yet, its antigen is unknown. 5'RACE with 10-nucleotide random UMIs generated the cDNA. In TCRdb, the 5' RACE reads were re-called with MiXCR into one record per CDR3 protein. Here the sample spans 85,000 to 90,000 distinct CDR3 sequences, around 3.5% being singletons. This CDR3 region has 16 residues. Trimming removed 3 bases at V and 1 base at J, with 15 bases between. CDR1 and CDR2 (germline): SGHRS, YFSETQ. The data derive from a study of neurological immune-mediated disorders. Across the study: There were roughly 34 multiple sclerosis patients; 31 were relapsing-remitting and 3 were secondary progressive.

Study-level findings and limits: In HTLV-1-associated myelopathy, TCR clonal expansion was greatest, whereas multiple sclerosis had the least, falling below healthy controls.

This chain links TRBV5-1 with TRBJ2-3, with D possibly matching TRBD1 (6 bases). The sequence was obtained from a woman aged 45-60 years with multiple sclerosis. The sequencing sample was made of PBMCs. The CDR3 nucleotides read TGCGCCAGCAGCTACTCCGGGACACCACGCACAGATACGCAGTATTTT. Amino acid sequence: CASSYSGTPRTDTQYF.